This T cell receptor (beta chain) was identified in a study of PD-1 blockade in classical Hodgkin lymphoma. Documented time point: cycle 4 day 1 (C4D1), after 5 to 7 weeks of nivolumab. Each patient's relapse followed autologous stem cell transplantation, and brentuximab vedotin exposure varied. Only a few counts were recorded for this clone. Produced via immunoSEQ multiplex PCR; TCRdb's table is partial and in-frame only. The sample records about 19,000 clones, more than 75% being singletons. The CDR3 extends over 11 amino acids. Germline V gene sequence: CDR1 LNHDA, CDR2 SQIVND (reference sequence). V shed 3 bases and J shed 8 bases, with 7 bases lying between them.

V is TRBV19 and J is TRBJ1-2; D ambiguous. The input for sequencing was peripheral blood mononuclear cells (PBMCs), taken before the fourth cycle of nivolumab. This TCR came from a human donor with classical Hodgkin lymphoma. CDR3 region: CASSIGGGYTF. CDR3 DNA sequence: TGTGCCAGTAGTATCGGTGGGGGCTACACCTTC.